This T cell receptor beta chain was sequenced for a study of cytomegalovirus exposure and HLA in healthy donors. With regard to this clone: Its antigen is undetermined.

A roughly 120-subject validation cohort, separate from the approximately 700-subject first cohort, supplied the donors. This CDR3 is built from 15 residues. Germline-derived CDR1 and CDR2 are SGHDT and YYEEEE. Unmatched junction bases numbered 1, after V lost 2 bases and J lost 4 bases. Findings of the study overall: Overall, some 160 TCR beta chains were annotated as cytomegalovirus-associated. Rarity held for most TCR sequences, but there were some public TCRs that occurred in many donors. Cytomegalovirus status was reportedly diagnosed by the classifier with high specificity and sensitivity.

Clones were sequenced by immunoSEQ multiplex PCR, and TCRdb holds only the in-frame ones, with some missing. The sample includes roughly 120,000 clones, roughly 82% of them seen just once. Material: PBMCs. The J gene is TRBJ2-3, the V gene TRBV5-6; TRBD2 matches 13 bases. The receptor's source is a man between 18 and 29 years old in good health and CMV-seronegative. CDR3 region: CASSFGLAGADTQYF. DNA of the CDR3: TGTGCCAGCAGCTTCGGACTAGCGGGGGCAGATACGCAGTATTTT.